This is a list of T cell receptor beta chains from one sample in a study of control samples from healthy donors and cancer patients. The method was immunoSEQ multiplex PCR; TCRdb's version includes in-frame clones alone and lacks a portion of them. Of under 150,000 clones in the sample, about 94% are singletons; the top ten hold 3.6%. Sequencing input: blood. All receptors come from a man aged 30 to 39 in good health. Each CDR3 is given with its conserved first and last residue. Each record gives: J gene, V gene, D gene, CDR3 protein. D genes are given only for firm matches.

>TRBJ1-1|TRBV28|TRBD1
CASSSLKGARWTEAFF
>TRBJ2-7|TRBV4-2|.
CASSLHPIRLGGFYEQYF
>TRBJ1-1|TRBV27|.
CASSEGMNTEAFF
>TRBJ1-1|TRBV5-4|.
CASSLGEVGPRGFF
>TRBJ2-1|TRBV11-2|TRBD1
CASSLSTGGNEQFF
>TRBJ1-1|TRBV5-4|TRBD1
CASSSGGRPNTEAFF
>TRBJ2-7|TRBV28|.
CASRNHRSVYEQYF
>TRBJ2-1|TRBV11-3|TRBD2
CASSKRTSGGTNEQFF
>TRBJ1-4|TRBV2|.
CATAGVGTTNEKLFF
>TRBJ1-2|TRBV6-6|.
CASRGVDSPPLYGYTF
>TRBJ1-1|TRBV11-3|.
CASSLEGGETEAFF
>TRBJ2-5|TRBV6-5|TRBD1
CASSYMGQTETQYF
>TRBJ2-5|TRBV5-1|.
CASSSQETQYF
>TRBJ1-5|TRBV6-2/TRBV6-3|.
CASSFGDQPQHF
>TRBJ1-2|TRBV12-3/TRBV12-4|.
CASSFSANYGYTF
>TRBJ2-3|TRBV4-2|TRBD2
CASSPLAGESQYF
>TRBJ1-6|TRBV6-5|.
CAIQESENSPLHF
>TRBJ2-7|TRBV13|.
CASSLEGSPYEQYF
>TRBJ2-1|TRBV30|TRBD1
CAWRDRSSYNEQFF
>TRBJ2-3|TRBV18|.
CASSPGIQGTDTQYF
>TRBJ1-5|TRBV30|TRBD1
CAWSAWTGAQPQHF
>TRBJ2-7|TRBV28|TRBD1
CASSPTPGQGTYEQYF
>TRBJ1-2|TRBV5-1|.
CASRSQENYGYTF
>TRBJ2-1|TRBV7-9|.
CASSLGWSSNEQFF
>TRBJ1-1|TRBV3-1/TRBV3-2|.
CASRPGGVNTEAFF
>TRBJ1-2|TRBV2|TRBD1
CASSEGQGYGYTF
>TRBJ1-3|TRBV19|.
CASANPSSGNTIYF
>TRBJ1-1|TRBV25-1|.
CASSEYGALNTEAFF
>TRBJ1-1|TRBV6-2/TRBV6-3|.
CASSLNRVYEAFF
>TRBJ2-7|TRBV9|.
CASSGTDSYEQYF
>TRBJ1-1|TRBV2|TRBD1
CASRTGVTEAFF
>TRBJ1-5|TRBV2|.
CASSEEGLGGPQHF
>TRBJ1-5|TRBV5-5|TRBD1
CASSLYLGTDINQPQHF
>TRBJ1-2|TRBV4-1|TRBD1
CASSQDPTGANGYTF
>TRBJ1-6|TRBV30|.
CAWSAGHINSPLHF
>TRBJ1-3|TRBV3-1/TRBV3-2|.
CASSLPAGYGNTIYF
>TRBJ1-1|TRBV7-9|.
CASYRELNTEAFF
>TRBJ1-6|TRBV24-1|.
CATSASSPLHF
>TRBJ1-2|TRBV5-1|.
CASSAGDTSNYGYTF
>TRBJ2-1|TRBV28|TRBD2
CASSLVAGGRGEQFF
>TRBJ2-1|TRBV29-1|.
CSVASEVIDEQFF
>TRBJ2-7|TRBV18|.
CASSPTGWGEQYF
>TRBJ1-5|TRBV28|.
CASSLFSGAILNQPQHF
>TRBJ2-3|TRBV27|.
CASSYWGGANTQYF
>TRBJ2-5|TRBV11-2|.
CASSLNSLGTETQYF
>TRBJ2-5|TRBV19|TRBD1
CATRDRGRRETQYF
>TRBJ2-5|TRBV4-1|.
CASSRELGDKTQYF
>TRBJ1-2|TRBV7-9|.
CASSLGRIYGYTF
>TRBJ2-3|TRBV5-4|TRBD1
CASSLDRVVTDTQYF
>TRBJ2-1|TRBV3-1/TRBV3-2|TRBD2
CASSHRSGGLLGGEQFF
>TRBJ2-2|TRBV5-5|TRBD2
CASSLALSGRNTGELFF
>TRBJ1-1|TRBV6-2/TRBV6-3|.
CASSWGTEAFF
>TRBJ2-7|TRBV5-4|.
CASSRPDRTYEQYF
>TRBJ1-1|TRBV9|TRBD1
CASSAPGGPNTEAFF
>TRBJ2-2|TRBV27|.
CASRAFRGTGELFF
>TRBJ2-7|TRBV6-1|.
CASSDGGLVSYEQYF